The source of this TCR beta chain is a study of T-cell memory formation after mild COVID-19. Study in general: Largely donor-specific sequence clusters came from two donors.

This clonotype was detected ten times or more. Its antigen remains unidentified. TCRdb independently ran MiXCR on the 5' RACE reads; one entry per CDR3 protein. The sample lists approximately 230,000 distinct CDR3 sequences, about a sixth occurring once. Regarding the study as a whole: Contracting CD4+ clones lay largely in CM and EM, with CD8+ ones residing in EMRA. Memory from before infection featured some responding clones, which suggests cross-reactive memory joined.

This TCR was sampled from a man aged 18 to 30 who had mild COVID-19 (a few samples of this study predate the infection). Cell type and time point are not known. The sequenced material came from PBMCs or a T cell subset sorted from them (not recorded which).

The CDR3 reads CASSQVGTTNEKLFF. Here the CDR3 DNA reads TGCGCCAGCAGCCAAGTTGGGACGACTAATGAAAAACTGTTTTTT. The gene calls are TRBV4-1 and TRBJ1-4, with D possibly TRBD1 on 5 matching bases. Trimming shortened V by 1 base and J by 2 bases, and 8 bases separated the two germline ends. CDR1 and CDR2 (germline): MGHRA, YSYEKL. The CDR3 sequence is 15 residues long.